The rows below give T cell receptor beta chains drawn from one sample of a study of OX40 agonist ivuxolimab in advanced cancers. The protocol was immunoSEQ multiplex PCR, while the TCRdb copy is restricted to in-frame clones and leaves out a portion. The sample records about 64,000 clones, about 87% being singletons. The sample here was CD4+ or CD8+ T cells sorted from blood, taken in a trial of the OX40 agonist ivuxolimab. These receptors all come from an adult with an advanced solid tumor such as melanoma, head and neck, liver or kidney cancer. The CDR3 runs from the conserved cysteine through the conserved F or W. A D gene is named only where the DNA matches it firmly. Size is stated for part of the rows, as once, few or many counts, or as a class when the clone is expanded.

j_call,clone_size,v_call,d_call,cdr3_nt,cdr3_aa
TRBJ1-1,few,TRBV5-1,NA,TGCGCCAGCAGCTTGGGGAGGGGGGCGATCAACACTGAAGCTTTCTTT,CASSLGRGAINTEAFF
TRBJ1-4,NA,TRBV29-1,NA,TGCAGCGTTGTAGGGAATAATGAAAAACTGTTTTTT,CSVVGNNEKLFF
TRBJ2-3,NA,TRBV2,NA,TGTGCCAGCAACCGGTTTCGCACAGATACGCAGTATTTT,CASNRFRTDTQYF
TRBJ1-6,NA,TRBV2,NA,TGTGCCAGCAGACCGACTGGCTCAAATTCACCCCTCCACTTT,CASRPTGSNSPLHF
TRBJ1-5,once,TRBV28,NA,TGTGCCAGCAGGTCCTTCGGGTCCTATTGGGATCAGCCCCAGCATTTT,CASRSFGSYWDQPQHF
TRBJ1-6,NA,TRBV19,TRBD1,TGTGCCAGTAGTATGCAGACAGGGATGAATTCACCCCTCCACTTT,CASSMQTGMNSPLHF
TRBJ2-1,NA,TRBV4-2,TRBD2,TGTGCCAGCAGCATGGCGGGAGGATCCTACAATGAGCAGTTCTTC,CASSMAGGSYNEQFF
TRBJ2-2,NA,TRBV2,TRBD2,TGTGCCAGCAAAAGACTAGCGGGAGAAGTCGGGGAGCTGTTTTTT,CASKRLAGEVGELFF
TRBJ2-1,NA,TRBV5-1,TRBD2,TGCGCCAGCAGCTCCCCCGGGGTTCAGCGGGACTCCTACAATGAGCAGTTCTTC,CASSSPGVQRDSYNEQFF
TRBJ2-1,few,TRBV5-5,NA,TGTGCCAGCAGCTTGGGAGTTGTGAATGAGCAGTTCTTC,CASSLGVVNEQFF
TRBJ1-1,NA,TRBV11-2,TRBD1,TGTGCCAGCAGCTTACGCCTCCCGGGACAGTCAAACACTGAAGCTTTCTTT,CASSLRLPGQSNTEAFF
TRBJ2-7,NA,TRBV29-1,NA,TGCAGCGTTGCAGTCGGGTCTGGGGAGCAGTACTTC,CSVAVGSGEQYF
TRBJ2-2,NA,TRBV6-5,NA,TGTGCCAGCGGCCCTCCTAATGATCGCACCGGGGAGCTGTTTTTT,CASGPPNDRTGELFF
TRBJ2-1,once,TRBV5-5,NA,TGTGCCAGCAGCTTGGCCCGACTTTCCTACAATGAGCAGTTCTTC,CASSLARLSYNEQFF
TRBJ2-5,NA,TRBV2,TRBD1,TGTGCCAGCAGAACGGACAGGTTTGGAGAGACCCAGTACTTC,CASRTDRFGETQYF
TRBJ1-1,NA,TRBV6-5,NA,TGTGCCAGCAGTTACCGATCTCCCAGTATGAACACTGAAGCTTTCTTT,CASSYRSPSMNTEAFF
TRBJ2-7,NA,TRBV9,NA,TGTGCCAGCAGCGTAGGGATATCAGGGGCTGGCGGATACGAGCAGTACTTC,CASSVGISGAGGYEQYF
TRBJ2-1,once,TRBV7-9,NA,TGTGCCAGCAGCTTAGCGCGTCAGCAGGGCTCCTACAATGAGCAGTTCTTC,CASSLARQQGSYNEQFF
TRBJ2-1,NA,TRBV29-1,NA,TGCAGCGGAGGGGCGGCTTACAATGAGCAGTTCTTC,CSGGAAYNEQFF
TRBJ2-5,NA,TRBV7-2,NA,TGTGCCAGCAGCTTGTCCGAGGAGACCCAGTACTTC,CASSLSEETQYF
TRBJ1-5,NA,TRBV10-2,NA,TGCGCCAGCAGTGAAGTTACGGGTAGTCAGCCCCAGCATTTT,CASSEVTGSQPQHF
TRBJ1-5,NA,TRBV28,NA,TGTGCCAGCAGTTCATACAGGGACGTGCAGCCCCAGCATTTT,CASSSYRDVQPQHF
TRBJ1-4,NA,TRBV5-1,NA,TGCGCCAGCAGCTTCGGGGGGCTTGGTGAAAAACTGTTTTTT,CASSFGGLGEKLFF
TRBJ2-5,once,TRBV10-3,NA,TGTGCCATCAGTCAAGGGCCGGGAGAGACCCAGTACTTC,CAISQGPGETQYF
TRBJ1-1,NA,TRBV19,NA,TGTGCCAGTAGTCCCTCGGGGGGGCTCTTCACTGAAGCTTTCTTT,CASSPSGGLFTEAFF
TRBJ2-3,NA,TRBV19,NA,TGTGCCAGTAGTATAGACAGGGGCGCAGATACGCAGTATTTT,CASSIDRGADTQYF
TRBJ2-2,NA,TRBV7-9,TRBD1,TGTGCCAGCAGCCGGGGACAGGGGAACACCGGGGAGCTGTTTTTT,CASSRGQGNTGELFF
TRBJ2-5,NA,TRBV18,TRBD2,TGTGCCAGCTCACTGGGACTAGCGGGAGGAGAGACCCAGTACTTC,CASSLGLAGGETQYF
TRBJ2-5,few,TRBV6-1,TRBD1,TGTGCCAGCAGTGAGAGGACAGGGGGCCGGGAGACCCAGTACTTC,CASSERTGGRETQYF
TRBJ1-1,NA,TRBV28,NA,TGTGCCAGCAGTTTCTCCAGGGGCTCAAACACTGAAGCTTTCTTT,CASSFSRGSNTEAFF
TRBJ2-1,once,TRBV5-4,NA,TGTGCCAGCAGCCCGACCCCGAGCTCCTACAATGAGCAGTTCTTC,CASSPTPSSYNEQFF
TRBJ2-1,NA,TRBV10-1,NA,TGCGCCAGTGCGGGACAAGGAAACAATGAGCAGTTCTTC,CASAGQGNNEQFF
TRBJ2-3,once,TRBV6-1,TRBD2,TGTGCCAGCCTCCCCGGGGGGACTACAGATACGCAGTATTTT,CASLPGGTTDTQYF
TRBJ2-5,NA,TRBV18,NA,TGTGCCAGCTCACCCAACAGGGAGACCCAGTACTTC,CASSPNRETQYF
TRBJ2-1,NA,TRBV6-5,NA,TGTGCCAGCAGACTCTACAATGAGCAGTTCTTC,CASRLYNEQFF
TRBJ1-4,NA,TRBV5-1,NA,TGCGCCAGCAGCTTGGGGACGACTAATGAAAAACTGTTTTTT,CASSLGTTNEKLFF
TRBJ2-3,NA,TRBV2,NA,TGTGCCAGCAGTGAAGACGTGTATTTT,CASSEDVYF
TRBJ2-3,NA,TRBV4-1,TRBD1,TGCGCCAGCAGCCAAGGACAGGGTCTCCCAGATACGCAGTATTTT,CASSQGQGLPDTQYF
TRBJ2-5,NA,TRBV21-1,NA,TGTGCCAGCAGCAAATTCCTTCCCCGTAACCCCCGCGGAGAGACCCAGTACTTC,CASSKFLPRNPRGETQYF
TRBJ2-1,NA,TRBV7-9,TRBD2,TGTGCCAGCAGTGTACTAGCGGGACTTACTAGTGAGCAGTTCTTC,CASSVLAGLTSEQFF
TRBJ1-1,NA,TRBV6-5,NA,TGTGCCAGCAGTTACTTTGGACAGATGAACACTGAAGCTTTCTTT,CASSYFGQMNTEAFF
TRBJ1-2,NA,TRBV28,NA,TGTGCCAGCAGTTTCCCAGGAAGGCCGGGGGCTGGCTACACCTTC,CASSFPGRPGAGYTF
TRBJ1-4,NA,TRBV5-1,NA,TGCGCCAGCAGCTTGGAGTGGGAAGGGGAAGAAAAACTGTTTTTT,CASSLEWEGEEKLFF
TRBJ2-5,few,TRBV5-1,TRBD2,TGCGCCAGCAGCTCGGGACTAGCGACACAAGAGACCCAGTACTTC,CASSSGLATQETQYF
TRBJ2-1,NA,TRBV7-2,TRBD2,TGTGCCAGCAGCTTAGACTGGACTAGCGGGAGCCTGGGTGAGCAGTTCTTC,CASSLDWTSGSLGEQFF
TRBJ2-5,NA,TRBV5-4,NA,TGTGCCAGCAGCTTGGCGGCAGGGGCTATGGAGACCCAGTACTTC,CASSLAAGAMETQYF
TRBJ2-7,NA,TRBV27,NA,TGTGCCAGCAGTTTAACAGGGTCATGGAACGAGCAGTACTTC,CASSLTGSWNEQYF